These T cell receptor beta chains were read from a single sample in a study of shared clonotypes between healthy human individuals. Profiling relied on immunoSEQ multiplex PCR, and the TCRdb table lists in-frame clones only, not all of them. This table has under 850,000 clones, approximately 72% appearing once. Sequenced material: memory CD4+ T cells sorted from blood. The receptors derive from a woman aged 25 to 39 in good health. Both conserved end residues are part of each CDR3. Fields, in order: D gene, clone size, V gene, J gene, CDR3 DNA, CDR3 protein. The D gene is left open where the match is weak. For some rows the clone size is stated as once, few or many, or as a class when expanded; others skip it.

NA	NA	TRBV18	TRBJ2-7	TGTGCCAGCTCACCCCGGCAGGGCACCTACGAGCAGTACTTC	CASSPRQGTYEQYF
TRBD1	NA	TRBV29-1	TRBJ2-7	TGCAGCGTTCGAGGGGGCGCGGCCCCCTACGAGCAGTACTTC	CSVRGGAAPYEQYF
NA	NA	TRBV6-1	TRBJ2-1	TGTGCCAGCAGTGAAGCGGGAGCCTACAATGAGCAGTTCTTC	CASSEAGAYNEQFF
NA	NA	TRBV28	TRBJ2-1	TGTGCCAGCAGTCCCTACCTCGTACCTGAGCAGTTCTTC	CASSPYLVPEQFF
NA	NA	TRBV5-4	TRBJ2-2	TGTGCCAGCAGCTACTGGAACACCGGGGAGCTGTTTTTT	CASSYWNTGELFF
NA	NA	TRBV11-2	TRBJ2-7	TGTGCCAGCAGCCGAGGAACAACCGATTACGAGCAGTACTTC	CASSRGTTDYEQYF
TRBD1	NA	TRBV2	TRBJ1-5	TGTGCCAGCAGTCGGGACAGATTTAGCAATCAGCCCCAGCATTTT	CASSRDRFSNQPQHF
TRBD1	once	TRBV10-3	TRBJ2-3	TGTGCCATCAGTGGTACCGGGACAGGGGGATCAGATACGCAGTATTTT	CAISGTGTGGSDTQYF
NA	NA	TRBV4-1	TRBJ1-5	TGCGCCAGCAGCCAAGTAGGTCAGCCCCAGCATTTT	CASSQVGQPQHF
NA	NA	TRBV2	TRBJ1-2	TGTGCCAGCTCCACAGGCAGGGTCCACTATGGCTACACCTTC	CASSTGRVHYGYTF
NA	NA	TRBV30	TRBJ1-3	TGTGCCCGCACTGGGTACTCTGGAAACACCATATATTTT	CARTGYSGNTIYF
NA	few	TRBV7-9	TRBJ1-2	TGTGCCAGCAGCACCGTACAGGCTGGCTACACCTTC	CASSTVQAGYTF
NA	NA	TRBV30	TRBJ2-7	TGTGCCTGGAGTGTCTCGGGCGAGCAGTACTTC	CAWSVSGEQYF
TRBD1	NA	TRBV28	TRBJ1-5	TGTGCCAGCACCTTTGACAGGGATCAGCCCCAGCATTTT	CASTFDRDQPQHF
NA	NA	TRBV30	TRBJ2-7	TGTGCCTGGAGTGTACAGGGAGTCTACGAGCAGTACTTC	CAWSVQGVYEQYF
NA	NA	TRBV5-1	TRBJ2-1	TGCGCCAGCAGCCTTATGTCCCAGAACAATGAGCAGTTCTTC	CASSLMSQNNEQFF
TRBD1	NA	TRBV9	TRBJ2-7	TGTGCCAGCAGCGTAGGACAGGGGGCTTACGAGCAGTACTTC	CASSVGQGAYEQYF
NA	NA	TRBV7-8	TRBJ2-1	TGTGCCAGCAGCCCCCAGGGGTACAATGAGCAGTTCTTC	CASSPQGYNEQFF
TRBD2	NA	TRBV10-3	TRBJ2-7	TGTGCCATCAGTGAGGGGGTGGCTAGCGGGACGCCCTCCTACGAGCAGTACTTC	CAISEGVASGTPSYEQYF
TRBD1	few	TRBV2	TRBJ2-7	TGTGCCAGCAGTGACGAAGGACAGGGTTTGAGCGAGCAGTACTTC	CASSDEGQGLSEQYF
NA	NA	TRBV5-1	TRBJ2-5	TGCGCCAGCAGCTTTTCTCACGGGTCACAAGAGACCCAGTACTTC	CASSFSHGSQETQYF
NA	few	TRBV7-6	TRBJ2-1	TGTGCCAGCAGCTTATGGCGAAATGTATTAAATGAGCAGTTCTTC	CASSLWRNVLNEQFF
NA	NA	TRBV10-3	TRBJ2-1	TGTGCCATCAGTGAGTCTGGAACCTACAATGAGCAGTTCTTC	CAISESGTYNEQFF
NA	once	TRBV5-1	TRBJ2-7	TGCGCCAGCAGCTTGTTTGTTCGGACCGAATATCGCTCCTACGAGCAGTACTTC	CASSLFVRTEYRSYEQYF
TRBD2	NA	TRBV10-1	TRBJ2-2	TGCGCCAGCAGCGAGGGACTAGCGGGAGTAGGCGGGGAGCTGTTTTTT	CASSEGLAGVGGELFF
NA	NA	TRBV5-4	TRBJ2-3	TGTGCCAGCAGCTTCCAAGGCCTGTACACAGATACGCAGTATTTT	CASSFQGLYTDTQYF
NA	NA	TRBV28	TRBJ2-3	TGTGCCAGCGATTCGGGATCCACAGATACGCAGTATTTT	CASDSGSTDTQYF
NA	few	TRBV10-3	TRBJ2-2	TGTGCCATCAGTGCTTTAGGACAGACCAACACCGGGGAGCTGTTTTTT	CAISALGQTNTGELFF
NA	few	TRBV4-2	TRBJ1-1	TGTGCCAGCAGCCTCAAGATCTCTGAGGGGCTCGCTGAAGCTTTCTTT	CASSLKISEGLAEAFF
TRBD1	NA	TRBV5-5	TRBJ1-4	TGTGCCAGCAGGGACAGGGGGCAGGCTAATGAAAAACTGTTTTTT	CASRDRGQANEKLFF
TRBD2	NA	TRBV18	TRBJ2-5	TGTGCCAGCTCCTGGACTAGCGGGAAAGAGACCCAGTACTTC	CASSWTSGKETQYF
NA	NA	TRBV25-1	TRBJ2-4	TGTGCCAGCAGTGAATGGGGGCCTAAGGCCAAAAACATTCAGTACTTC	CASSEWGPKAKNIQYF
TRBD1	NA	TRBV5-1	TRBJ1-1	TGCGCCAGCAGCTTATTACAGGGGGACACTGAAGCTTTCTTT	CASSLLQGDTEAFF
NA	few	TRBV30	TRBJ2-3	TGTGCCTGGGAGACAGCAGATACGCAGTATTTT	CAWETADTQYF
NA	NA	TRBV13	TRBJ1-4	TGTGCCAGCAGCTGGAGGGGCCCGAGTGAAAAACTGTTTTTT	CASSWRGPSEKLFF
NA	NA	TRBV10-3	TRBJ2-5	TGTGCCACTTCCTCGTCACAAGAGACCCAGTACTTC	CATSSSQETQYF
TRBD1	NA	TRBV5-4	TRBJ2-2	TGTGCCAGTACAGGGGACCGTAACACCGGGGAGCTGTTTTTT	CASTGDRNTGELFF
NA	few	TRBV6-1	TRBJ2-6	TGTGCCAGCAGTGAAGGACTTGGGGCCAACGTCCTGACTTTC	CASSEGLGANVLTF
NA	NA	TRBV5-4	TRBJ1-1	TGTGCCAGCAGCGGGGGTGGGCCCACTGAAGCTTTCTTT	CASSGGGPTEAFF
TRBD1	NA	TRBV4-1	TRBJ1-6	TGCGCCAGCAGCCACCAGACAGGGGATAATTCACCCCTCCACTTT	CASSHQTGDNSPLHF
NA	many	TRBV28	TRBJ1-2	TGTGCCGCGGCGAACAAACCCGAGATCTATGGCTACACCTTC	CAAANKPEIYGYTF
TRBD2	many	TRBV2	TRBJ2-5	TGTGCCAGCAGTGTAGCGGGAGAAGAGACCCAGTACTTC	CASSVAGEETQYF
TRBD2	NA	TRBV25-1	TRBJ2-1	TGTGCCAGCAGTGCGACGGGAGGTCGCAATGAGCAGTTCTTC	CASSATGGRNEQFF
NA	NA	TRBV18	TRBJ2-3	TGTGCCAGCTCTTTTGTGGGAAGTAGCACAGATACGCAGTATTTT	CASSFVGSSTDTQYF